These T cell receptor beta chains were read from a single sample in a study of blood T cell repertoires in COVID-19. TCRdb's copy holds only in-frame clones and misses some; the assay was immunoSEQ multiplex PCR. The table shows 150,000 to 200,000 clones, with approximately 86% occurring only once. The sequenced material came from peripheral blood. The source of these receptors is a man aged 50 or older with active or convalescent COVID-19. CDR3s leave out the opening cysteine and the closing phenylalanine or tryptophan. Fields, in order: CDR3 protein, V gene.

CDR3aa: ASSLGGLGGEQY
v_gene: TRBV5-6

CDR3aa: ASSPKDSHNSPLH
v_gene: TRBV18

CDR3aa: ASSLGGMGAGNTIY
v_gene: TRBV7-2

CDR3aa: ASSQAWGGQGSYEQY
v_gene: TRBV4-1

CDR3aa: ASRRIRRNEKLF
v_gene: TRBV6-4

CDR3aa: ASSSSGYTGELF
v_gene: TRBV7-3

CDR3aa: ASSLGGAGIPLEQY
v_gene: TRBV7-2

CDR3aa: ASRVRQDTNYGYT
v_gene: TRBV27

CDR3aa: ASSLGLGQGPGQY
v_gene: TRBV5-4

CDR3aa: ASSQTSGKGTQY
v_gene: TRBV27

CDR3aa: ASRRTGASAF
v_gene: TRBV12-3/TRBV12-4

CDR3aa: ASSAEGRVNEKLF
v_gene: TRBV9

CDR3aa: ASGKTGTGYEQY
v_gene: TRBV18

CDR3aa: AWSVAGTSGTNEQF
v_gene: TRBV30

CDR3aa: ASSRDPGVPYEQY
v_gene: TRBV7-2

CDR3aa: ASIVGRGRGEAF
v_gene: TRBV2

CDR3aa: ASSERHREGSGYT
v_gene: TRBV2

CDR3aa: AWSVQQGYFHGYT
v_gene: TRBV30

CDR3aa: ASIERSAGVEAQY
v_gene: TRBV9

CDR3aa: ASGLQGADTQY
v_gene: TRBV12-5

CDR3aa: ASSSGTGGYNEQF
v_gene: TRBV19

CDR3aa: ASSLSPGGSYNSPLH
v_gene: TRBV5-6

CDR3aa: ASSLVLAGGFRETQY
v_gene: TRBV5-1

CDR3aa: ASSQDRPPEGGNQPQH
v_gene: TRBV4-3

CDR3aa: ASSVRDGEVGGRGETQY
v_gene: TRBV11-2

CDR3aa: ASTDFHVSGIEKLF
v_gene: TRBV21-1

CDR3aa: ASSFSGREEEQY
v_gene: TRBV5-4

CDR3aa: ASSQGGRGQF
v_gene: TRBV14

CDR3aa: ASSPTTGGAYSNQPQH
v_gene: TRBV2

CDR3aa: ASSGQYTDTQY
v_gene: TRBV19

CDR3aa: AISESGVNEQF
v_gene: TRBV10-3

CDR3aa: ASRGGTGSYEQY
v_gene: TRBV6-5

CDR3aa: ASSYSTGLGNTIY
v_gene: TRBV6-5

CDR3aa: ASSLRGGGTGELF
v_gene: TRBV3-1/TRBV3-2

CDR3aa: ASRPTSGTDTQY
v_gene: TRBV3-1/TRBV3-2

CDR3aa: ASSPGTLYQPQH
v_gene: TRBV28

CDR3aa: ASSNPGLAGAYEQY
v_gene: TRBV19

CDR3aa: ASSWAGGSYNEQF
v_gene: TRBV7-2

CDR3aa: ASSPTPRSNQPQH
v_gene: TRBV6-5